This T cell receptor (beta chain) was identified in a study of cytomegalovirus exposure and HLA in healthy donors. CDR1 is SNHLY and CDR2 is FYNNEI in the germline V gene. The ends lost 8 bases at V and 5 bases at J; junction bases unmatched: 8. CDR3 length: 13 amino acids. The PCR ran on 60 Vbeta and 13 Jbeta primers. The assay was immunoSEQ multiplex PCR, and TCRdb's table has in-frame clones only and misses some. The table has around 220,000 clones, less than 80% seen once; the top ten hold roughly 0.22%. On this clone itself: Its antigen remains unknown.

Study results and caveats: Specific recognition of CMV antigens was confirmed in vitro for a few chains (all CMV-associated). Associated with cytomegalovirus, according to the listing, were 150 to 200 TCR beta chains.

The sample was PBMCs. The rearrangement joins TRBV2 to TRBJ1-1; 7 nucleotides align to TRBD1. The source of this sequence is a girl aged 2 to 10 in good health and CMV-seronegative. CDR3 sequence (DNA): TGTGCCAGCGTGGGACAGCCGAGGACTGAAGCTTTCTTT. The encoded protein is CASVGQPRTEAFF.